This TCR beta chain was sequenced during a study of T cell changes during pregnancy in multiple sclerosis. The table came from immunoSEQ multiplex PCR; TCRdb's copy has only in-frame clones and leaves some out. The sample records tens of thousands of clones, 80% to 90% being singletons. V shed 2 bases and J 0 bases; nucleotides not matched to a gene: 11. Germline CDR1 reads SGHDT; CDR2 reads YYEEEE. This CDR3 has 18 amino acids. The material sequenced was CD4+ T cells from peripheral blood mononuclear cells, taken in the second trimester of pregnancy. The sequence derives from a female donor with multiple sclerosis, enrolled in a pregnancy study. This chain connects TRBV5-6 to TRBJ2-1; 7 bases align to TRBD2. CDR3 bases: TGTGCCAGCAGCTTCACGGCGGGAGATTCCTTCTCCTACAATGAGCAGTTCTTC. This gives the protein CASSFTAGDSFSYNEQFF. Together with reference TRBV5-6 and TRBJ2-1, the CDR3 gives the full variable domain: DAGVTQSPTHLIKTRGQQVTLRCSPKSGHDTVSWYQQALGQGPQFIFQYYEEEERQRGNFPDRFSGHQFPNYSSELNVNALLLGDSALYLCASSFTAGDSFSYNEQFFGPGTRLTVL.